This T cell receptor beta chain emerged from a study of CD8 T cells in ankylosing spondylitis. Broader study findings: Disease-linked clones were found to be CD8+ and relatively rare in peripheral blood. Within ankylosing spondylitis blood, a TCR beta motif made up of seven to nine highly homologous variants appeared to be characteristic.

CDR3 length: 13 amino acids. Trimming at V came to 3 bases and at J to 11 bases, leaving 6 bases not matched to a gene. Germline V gene sequence: CDR1 SGHRS, CDR2 YFSETQ. This clonotype was observed a few times. Its antigen remains unknown. TCRdb reprocessed the 5' RACE reads with MiXCR, giving one entry per CDR3 protein. The repertoire holds just under 550,000 distinct CDR3 sequences, with roughly 13% as singletons. The sequenced sample was blood, either unsorted or a sorted T cell fraction (not recorded which). This TCR derives from a male donor with ankylosing spondylitis. The gene calls are TRBV5-1 and TRBJ2-3, with TRBD1 identical over 10 bases. CDR3 protein: CASSSGQGGLQYF. The CDR3 nucleotides read TGCGCCAGCAGCTCAGGACAGGGGGGCTTGCAGTATTTT.